The T cell receptor (beta chain) under discussion was sequenced for a study of blood T cells in healthy people across ages. The second PCR ran about 6 to 12 cycles with a sample-barcoded 5' primer and J-beta primers. TCRdb independently ran MiXCR on the 5' RACE reads; one entry per CDR3 protein. In the table there are 1.8 million or so distinct CDR3 sequences, roughly two fifths of which are singletons. This clonotype was sampled from a human donor in good health. Sequencing input: blood.

CDR3: CASSFTQGGAYEQYF. The CDR3 nucleotides read TGTGCCAGCAGTTTCACACAGGGGGGTGCCTACGAGCAGTACTTC. This chain joins TRBV6-2 or TRBV6-3 and TRBJ2-7; 8 positions match TRBD1. This CDR3 region has 15 residues. From germline, CDR1 is MNHEY and CDR2 SVGEGT. J lost 2 bases, V lost 4 bases, and 7 bases had no gene match.